This TCR beta chain was captured in a study of blood T cells in healthy people across ages. Remarks on this clonotype: The target antigen is unknown.

Then a second PCR, running roughly 7 to 11 cycles, was carried out with a sample-barcoded 5' primer and a J-beta primer mix. TCRdb re-called the 5' RACE reads through MiXCR, storing one row per CDR3 protein. The table lists about 930,000 distinct CDR3 sequences, 25% to 30% of them singletons. Trimming removed 4 bases from V and 0 bases from J; junction bases left unmatched: 7. CDR1 is LGHDT, CDR2 YNNKEL, per germline (reference sequence). There are 16 residues in the CDR3. Overall study results and limits: Age advanced and TCR beta diversity per million T cells fell, roughly linearly. Estimated diversity that came from one million T cells was considered an underestimate.

The same specimen was also included in a second study, on T cells of mothers and their children. That work adds: Several million TCR beta reads per child versus over 9 million per mother. Biologically related mothers and children overlapped slightly more than unrelated pairs, a non-significant difference.

This TCR was sampled from a woman aged 40 to 50 in good health. The sequencing input was blood. This chain links TRBV3-1 with TRBJ1-1; 8 bases align to TRBD1. This CDR3 reads CASSRSSRGLNTEAFF. CDR3 in DNA: TGTGCCAGCAGCCGAAGTAGCAGGGGGCTGAACACTGAAGCTTTCTTT.